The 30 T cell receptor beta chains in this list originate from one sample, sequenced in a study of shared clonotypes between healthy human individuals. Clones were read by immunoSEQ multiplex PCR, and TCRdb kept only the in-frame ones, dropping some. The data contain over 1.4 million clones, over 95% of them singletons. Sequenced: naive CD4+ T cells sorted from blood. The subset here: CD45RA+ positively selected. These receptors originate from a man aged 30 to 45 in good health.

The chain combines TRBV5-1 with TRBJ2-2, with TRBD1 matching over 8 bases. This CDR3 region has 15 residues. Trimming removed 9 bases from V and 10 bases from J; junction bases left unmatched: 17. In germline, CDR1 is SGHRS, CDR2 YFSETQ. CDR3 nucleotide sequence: TGCGCCACCAGTGAACTGACAGGGGTGGGCGCGGAGCTGTTTTTT. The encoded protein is CATSELTGVGAELFF.

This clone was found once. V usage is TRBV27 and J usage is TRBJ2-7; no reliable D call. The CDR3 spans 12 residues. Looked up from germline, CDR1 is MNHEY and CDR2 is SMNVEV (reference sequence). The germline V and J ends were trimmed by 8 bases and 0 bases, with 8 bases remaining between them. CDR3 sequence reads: CASYSSSYEQYF. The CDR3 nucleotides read TGTGCCAGCTACAGTTCCTCCTACGAGCAGTACTTC.

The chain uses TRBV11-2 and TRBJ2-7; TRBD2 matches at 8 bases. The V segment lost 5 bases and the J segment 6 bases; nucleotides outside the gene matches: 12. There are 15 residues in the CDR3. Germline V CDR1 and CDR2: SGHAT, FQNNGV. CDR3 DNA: TGTGCCAGCAGCAGCCTTTCGGGGGGGCGGGTCGAGCAGTACTTC. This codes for CASSSLSGGRVEQYF.

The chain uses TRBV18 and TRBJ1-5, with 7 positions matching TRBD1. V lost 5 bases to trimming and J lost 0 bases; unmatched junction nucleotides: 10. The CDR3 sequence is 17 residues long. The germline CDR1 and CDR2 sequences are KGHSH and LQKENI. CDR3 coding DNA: TGTGCCAGCTCAGGTCTAACAGGGGACCCTAGCAATCAGCCCCAGCATTTT. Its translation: CASSGLTGDPSNQPQHF.

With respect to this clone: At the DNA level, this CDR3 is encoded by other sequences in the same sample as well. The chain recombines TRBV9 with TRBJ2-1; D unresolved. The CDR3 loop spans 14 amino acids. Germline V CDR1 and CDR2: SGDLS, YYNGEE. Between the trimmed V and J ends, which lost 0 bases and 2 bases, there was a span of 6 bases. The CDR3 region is CASSVGLAYNEQFF. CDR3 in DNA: TGTGCCAGCAGCGTAGGACTGGCCTACAATGAGCAGTTCTTC.

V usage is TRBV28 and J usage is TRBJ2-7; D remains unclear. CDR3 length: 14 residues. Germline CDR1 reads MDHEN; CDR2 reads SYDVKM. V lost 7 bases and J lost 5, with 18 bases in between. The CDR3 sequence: CASTQGQVRNEQYF. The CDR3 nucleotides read TGTGCCAGCACCCAAGGGCAGGTACGCAACGAGCAGTACTTC.

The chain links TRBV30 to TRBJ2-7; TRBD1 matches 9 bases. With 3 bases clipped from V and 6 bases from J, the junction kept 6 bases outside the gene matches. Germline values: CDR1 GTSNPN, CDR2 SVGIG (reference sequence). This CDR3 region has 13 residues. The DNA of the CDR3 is TGTGCCTGGAGCCGGGACAGGGTCCGCGAGCAGTACTTC. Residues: CAWSRDRVREQYF.

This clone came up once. This chain's CDR3 is CASREGLAGGLGEQYF. In DNA form, the CDR3 reads TGTGCCAGCAGGGAGGGACTAGCGGGAGGCCTGGGGGAGCAGTACTTC. The chain uses TRBV2 and TRBJ2-7, with 15 bases matching TRBD2. CDR1 and CDR2 (germline): SNHLY, FYNNEI. The CDR3 runs 16 residues. V gave up 6 bases and J gave up 7 bases; unmatched junction bases: 10.

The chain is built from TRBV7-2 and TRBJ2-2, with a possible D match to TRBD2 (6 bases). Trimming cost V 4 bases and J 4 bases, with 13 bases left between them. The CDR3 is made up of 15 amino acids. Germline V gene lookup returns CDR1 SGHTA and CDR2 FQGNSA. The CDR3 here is CASSSRLVTTGELFF. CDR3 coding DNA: TGTGCCAGCAGCTCACGACTAGTGACCACCGGGGAGCTGTTTTTT.

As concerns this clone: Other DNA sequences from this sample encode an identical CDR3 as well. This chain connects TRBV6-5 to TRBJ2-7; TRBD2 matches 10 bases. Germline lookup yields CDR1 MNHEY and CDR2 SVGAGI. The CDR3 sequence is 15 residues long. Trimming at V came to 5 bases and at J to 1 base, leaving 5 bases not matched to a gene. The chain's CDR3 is CASSTRTSGSYEQYF. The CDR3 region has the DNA TGTGCCAGCAGTACCCGGACTAGCGGATCCTACGAGCAGTACTTC.

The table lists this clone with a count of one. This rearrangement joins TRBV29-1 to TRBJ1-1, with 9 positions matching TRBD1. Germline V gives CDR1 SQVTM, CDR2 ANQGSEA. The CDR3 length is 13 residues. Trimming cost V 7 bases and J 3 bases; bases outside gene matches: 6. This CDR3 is CSGGQGGYTEAFF. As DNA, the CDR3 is TGCAGCGGGGGACAGGGTGGTTACACTGAAGCTTTCTTT.

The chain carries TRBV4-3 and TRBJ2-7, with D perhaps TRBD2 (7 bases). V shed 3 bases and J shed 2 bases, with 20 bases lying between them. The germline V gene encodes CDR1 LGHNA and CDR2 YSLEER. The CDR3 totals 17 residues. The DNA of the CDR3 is TGCGCCAGCAGCCATGGGGGGCACAGCGGGATTACCTACGAGCAGTACTTC. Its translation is CASSHGGHSGITYEQYF.

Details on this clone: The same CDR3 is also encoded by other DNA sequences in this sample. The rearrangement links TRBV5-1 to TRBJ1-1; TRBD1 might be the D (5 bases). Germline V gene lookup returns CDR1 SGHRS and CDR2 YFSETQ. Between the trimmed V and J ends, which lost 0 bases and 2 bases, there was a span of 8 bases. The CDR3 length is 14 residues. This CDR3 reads CASSLDRSNTEAFF. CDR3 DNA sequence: TGCGCCAGCAGCTTGGACAGGTCCAACACTGAAGCTTTCTTT.

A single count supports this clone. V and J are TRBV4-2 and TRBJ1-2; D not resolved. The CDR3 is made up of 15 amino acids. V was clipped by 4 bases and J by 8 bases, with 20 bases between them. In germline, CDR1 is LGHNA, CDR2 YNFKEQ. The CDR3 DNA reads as TGTGCCAGCAGCCCGACCGGCGGCTCCGATGGCGGCTACACCTTC. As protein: CASSPTGGSDGGYTF.

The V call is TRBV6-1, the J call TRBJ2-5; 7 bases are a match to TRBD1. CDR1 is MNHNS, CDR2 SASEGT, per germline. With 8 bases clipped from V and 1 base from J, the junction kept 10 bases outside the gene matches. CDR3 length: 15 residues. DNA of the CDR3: TGTGCCAGCTCGACAGGGAGCAGGTCCCAAGAGACCCAGTACTTC. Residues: CASSTGSRSQETQYF.

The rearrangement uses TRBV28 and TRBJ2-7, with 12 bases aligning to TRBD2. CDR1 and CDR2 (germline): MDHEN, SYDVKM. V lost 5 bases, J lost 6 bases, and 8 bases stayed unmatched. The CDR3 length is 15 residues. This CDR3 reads CASSPGLAGGFEQYF. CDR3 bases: TGTGCCAGCAGTCCGGGACTAGCGGGCGGTTTCGAGCAGTACTTC.

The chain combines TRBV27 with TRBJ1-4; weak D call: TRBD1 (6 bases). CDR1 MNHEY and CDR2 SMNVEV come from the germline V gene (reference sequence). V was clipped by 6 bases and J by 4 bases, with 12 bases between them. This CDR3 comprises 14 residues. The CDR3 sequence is CASSPRDINEKLFF. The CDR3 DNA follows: TGTGCCAGCAGCCCCCGGGACATTAATGAAAAACTGTTTTTT.

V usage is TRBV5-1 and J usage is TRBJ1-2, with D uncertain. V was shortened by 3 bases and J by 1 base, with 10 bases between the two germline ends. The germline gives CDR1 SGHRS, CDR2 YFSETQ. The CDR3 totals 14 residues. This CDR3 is CASSSKAGNYGYTF. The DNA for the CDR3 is TGCGCCAGCAGCTCCAAGGCGGGTAACTATGGCTACACCTTC.

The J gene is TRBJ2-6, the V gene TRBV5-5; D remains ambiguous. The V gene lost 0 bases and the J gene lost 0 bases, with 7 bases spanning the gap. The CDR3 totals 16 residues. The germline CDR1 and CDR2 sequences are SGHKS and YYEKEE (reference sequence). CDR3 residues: CASSLVGSSGANVLTF. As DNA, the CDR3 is TGTGCCAGCAGCTTGGTGGGAAGCTCTGGGGCCAACGTCCTGACTTTC. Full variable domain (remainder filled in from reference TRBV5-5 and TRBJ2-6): DAGVTQSPTHLIKTRGQQVTLRCSPISGHKSVSWYQQVLGQGPQFIFQYYEKEERGRGNFPDRFSARQFPNYSSELNVNALLLGDSALYLCASSLVGSSGANVLTFGAGSRLTVL.

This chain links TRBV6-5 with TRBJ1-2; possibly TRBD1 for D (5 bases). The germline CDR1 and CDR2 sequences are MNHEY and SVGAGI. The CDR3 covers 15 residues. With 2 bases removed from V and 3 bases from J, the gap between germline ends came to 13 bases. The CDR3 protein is CASSYGQGRDYGYTF. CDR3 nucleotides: TGTGCCAGCAGTTACGGGCAGGGTAGAGACTATGGCTACACCTTC.

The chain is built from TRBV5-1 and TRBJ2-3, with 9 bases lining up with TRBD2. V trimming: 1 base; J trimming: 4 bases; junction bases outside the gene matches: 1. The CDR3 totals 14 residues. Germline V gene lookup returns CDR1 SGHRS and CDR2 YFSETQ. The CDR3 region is CASSLPSGADTQYF. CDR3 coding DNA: TGCGCCAGCAGCTTGCCTAGCGGGGCAGATACGCAGTATTTT.

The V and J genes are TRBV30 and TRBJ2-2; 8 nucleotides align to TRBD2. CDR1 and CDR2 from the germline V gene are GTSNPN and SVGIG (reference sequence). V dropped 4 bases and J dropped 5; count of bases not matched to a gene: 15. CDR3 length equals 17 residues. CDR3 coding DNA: TGTGCCTGGATAGCGGGGTTCGCCAGCTTTAAAACCGGGGAGCTGTTTTTT. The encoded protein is CAWIAGFASFKTGELFF.

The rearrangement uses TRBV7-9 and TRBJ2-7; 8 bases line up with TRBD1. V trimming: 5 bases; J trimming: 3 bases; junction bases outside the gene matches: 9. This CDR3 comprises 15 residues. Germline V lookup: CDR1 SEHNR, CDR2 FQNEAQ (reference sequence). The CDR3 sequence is CASSPAWTGIYEQYF. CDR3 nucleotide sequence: TGTGCCAGCAGCCCAGCGTGGACAGGGATCTACGAGCAGTACTTC.

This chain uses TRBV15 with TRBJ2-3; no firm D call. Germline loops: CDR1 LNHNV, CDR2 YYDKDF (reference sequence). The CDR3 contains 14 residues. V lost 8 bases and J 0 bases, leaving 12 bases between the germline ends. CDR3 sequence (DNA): TGTGCCACCCGACGGTCCGGAAGCACAGATACGCAGTATTTT. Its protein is CATRRSGSTDTQYF.

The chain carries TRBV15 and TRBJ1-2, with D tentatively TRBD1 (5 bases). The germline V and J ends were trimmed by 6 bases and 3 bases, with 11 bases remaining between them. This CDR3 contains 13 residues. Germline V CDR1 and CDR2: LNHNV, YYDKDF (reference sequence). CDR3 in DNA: TGTGCCACCAGGCGGGGCTTGGACTATGGCTACACCTTC. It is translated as CATRRGLDYGYTF.

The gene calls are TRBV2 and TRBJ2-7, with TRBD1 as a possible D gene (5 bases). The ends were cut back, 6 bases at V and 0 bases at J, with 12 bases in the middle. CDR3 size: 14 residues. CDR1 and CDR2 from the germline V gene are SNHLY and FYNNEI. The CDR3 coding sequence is TGTGCCAGCAGGAGGACAACCAGCTCCTACGAGCAGTACTTC. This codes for CASRRTTSSYEQYF.

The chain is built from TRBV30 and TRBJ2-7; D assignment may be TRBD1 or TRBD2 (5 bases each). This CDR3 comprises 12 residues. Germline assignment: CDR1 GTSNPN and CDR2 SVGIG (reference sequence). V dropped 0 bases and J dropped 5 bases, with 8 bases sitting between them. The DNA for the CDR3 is TGTGCCTGGAGTGTACAGGAGGACGAGCAGTACTTC. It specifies CAWSVQEDEQYF. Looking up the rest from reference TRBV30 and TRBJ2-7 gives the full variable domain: SQTIHQWPATLVQPVGSPLSLECTVEGTSNPNLYWYRQAAGRGLQLLFYSVGIGQISSEVPQNLSASRPQDRQFILSSKKLLLSDSGFYLCAWSVQEDEQYFGPGTRLTVT.

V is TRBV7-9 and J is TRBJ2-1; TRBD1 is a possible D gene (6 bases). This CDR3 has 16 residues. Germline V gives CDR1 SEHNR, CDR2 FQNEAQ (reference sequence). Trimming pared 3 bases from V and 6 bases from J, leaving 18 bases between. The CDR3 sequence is CASSFVGALNANEQFF. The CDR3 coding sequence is TGTGCCAGCAGCTTCGTGGGGGCGTTAAATGCCAATGAGCAGTTCTTC.

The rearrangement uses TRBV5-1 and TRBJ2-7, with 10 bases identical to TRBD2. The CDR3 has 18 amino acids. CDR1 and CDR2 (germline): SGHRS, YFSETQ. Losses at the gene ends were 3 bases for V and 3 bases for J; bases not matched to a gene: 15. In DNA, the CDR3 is TGCGCCAGCAGCTCGTCGGGACTAGCGAACCTGGGGCACTACGAGCAGTACTTC. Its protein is CASSSSGLANLGHYEQYF.

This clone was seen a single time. DNA for the CDR3: TGTGCCAGCAGCCATCCTAGGAGGGAGAGAAGTCCCCCCGGGGAGCTGTTTTTT. Its translation: CASSHPRRERSPPGELFF. The rearrangement uses TRBV5-6 and TRBJ2-2; D might be TRBD2 (6 bases). The CDR3 has 18 residues. CDR1 SGHDT and CDR2 YYEEEE come from the germline V gene. Trimming pared 4 bases from V and 6 bases from J, leaving 25 bases between.